A selection of T cell receptor beta chains follows, all from one sample in a study of shared clonotypes between healthy human individuals. Assay used: immunoSEQ multiplex PCR; TCRdb lists only in-frame clones, some missing. The sample contains around 330,000 clones, less than 85% of which appear only once. Specimen: memory CD4+ T cells sorted from blood. All receptors come from a man aged 25 to 45 in good health. Each CDR3 is given with its conserved first and last residue. The D gene is left open where the match is weak. Size values are once, few and many counts, or a class for expanded clones, and some rows have none.

clone_size	v_call	j_call	d_call	cdr3_nt	cdr3_aa
-	TRBV30	TRBJ2-7	-	TGTGCCTGGAGCACCCTCGGGGGAACCTACGAGCAGTACTTC	CAWSTLGGTYEQYF
-	TRBV15	TRBJ2-5	TRBD1	TGTGCCACCAGCAGCCCGGGACAGAGGTACCAAGAGACCCAGTACTTC	CATSSPGQRYQETQYF
-	TRBV4-3	TRBJ2-7	-	TGCGCCAGCAGCCCGTACATTGGGTATGAGGGGGGCGAGCAGTACTTC	CASSPYIGYEGGEQYF
-	TRBV7-9	TRBJ1-4	-	TGTGCCAGCAGCTCGGACGGTTCTAATGAAAAACTGTTTTTT	CASSSDGSNEKLFF
-	TRBV28	TRBJ1-5	-	TGTGCCAGCAGCTCCCCGTCCCGTGGGCCCCAGCATTTT	CASSSPSRGPQHF
once	TRBV9	TRBJ2-5	TRBD1	TGTGCCAGCAGCGCCTATCCGGGACAGGGGGCTGAGACCCAGTACTTC	CASSAYPGQGAETQYF
few	TRBV30	TRBJ1-2	-	TGTGCCTGGAATTACGGGGCCTATGGCTACACCTTC	CAWNYGAYGYTF
few	TRBV5-1	TRBJ2-7	-	TGCGCCAGCAGCTTGGGCCAATTCTACGAGCAGTACTTC	CASSLGQFYEQYF
-	TRBV18	TRBJ2-2	TRBD2	TGTGCCAGCTCACTGAAAGGACTAGCGGGACTTTCGAACACCGGGGAGCTGTTTTTT	CASSLKGLAGLSNTGELFF
-	TRBV5-4	TRBJ1-4	-	TGTGCCAGCCAAGGGGGGCGCACTAATGAAAAACTGTTTTTT	CASQGGRTNEKLFF
-	TRBV28	TRBJ2-5	-	TGTGCCAGCAGTTTATGGGGGGCGACGGAGACCCAGTACTTC	CASSLWGATETQYF
few	TRBV30	TRBJ1-2	-	TGTGCCTGGAGTACAGGTTTTAACTATGGCTACACCTTC	CAWSTGFNYGYTF
-	TRBV5-1	TRBJ2-5	TRBD2	TGCGCCAGCAGCGCGGGACTAGCGGGAGTCTCAAGGGGAGAGACCCAGTACTTC	CASSAGLAGVSRGETQYF
-	TRBV5-1	TRBJ1-1	-	TGCGCCAGCACCGGGAACACTGAAGCTTTCTTT	CASTGNTEAFF
-	TRBV5-4	TRBJ2-1	TRBD2	TGTGCCAGCAGCTTGTTAGCGGGAGGCTCCTACAATGAGCAGTTCTTC	CASSLLAGGSYNEQFF
once	TRBV6-5	TRBJ1-4	-	TGTGCCAGCAGACAGGGAGGTGAAAAACTGTTTTTT	CASRQGGEKLFF